The 12 T cell receptor beta chains below all came from one sample that was sequenced in a study of human T cells and chemical hapten exposure. MiXCR, run by TCRdb on the RACE reads, gives a single entry per CDR3 protein. The table has fewer than 350,000 distinct CDR3 sequences, around 7.3% seen once; the top ten hold roughly 1.2%. Documented time point: pre-sensitization, week 0. Treatment in this sample: therapeutic diphenylcyclopropenone sensitization with weekly scalp DPC. The sequencing here drew on whole blood, taken in connection with sensitization to the hapten diphenylcyclopropenone (DPC). These TCRs come from a man younger than 35 with alopecia areata. Some clones in this sample may be carry-over from other donors' samples.

The chain is built from TRBV18 and TRBJ1-1, with D possibly being TRBD1 (5 bases). Germline loops: CDR1 KGHSH, CDR2 LQKENI. The CDR3 loop spans 17 amino acids. The V end was cut by 3 bases, the J end by 0 bases, with 17 bases between. The CDR3 bases are TGTGCCAGCTCACCGGGACTCCCAACGTCCATGAACACTGAAGCTTTCTTT. Protein sequence: CASSPGLPTSMNTEAFF. Based on the CDR3 plus reference TRBV18 and TRBJ1-1, the full variable domain is NAGVMQNPRHLVRRRGQEARLRCSPMKGHSHVYWYRQLPEEGLKFMVYLQKENIIDESGMPKERFSAEFPKEGPSILRIQQVVRGDSAAYFCASSPGLPTSMNTEAFFGQGTRLTVV.

This chain uses TRBV12-3 or TRBV12-4 with TRBJ2-1; D ambiguous. V lost 5 bases, J lost 10 bases, and 12 bases lay in between. The CDR3 is made up of 12 amino acids. CDR3 loop: CASSLLGSEQFF. DNA for the CDR3: TGTGCCAGCAGTCTCCTGGGCTCCGAGCAGTTCTTC.

The chain recombines TRBV6-2 or TRBV6-3 with TRBJ1-4; D is ambiguous. The germline CDR1 and CDR2 sequences are MNHEY and SVGEGT. The CDR3 has 15 residues. Deletions cut 6 bases from V and 0 bases from J, with 11 bases between. The CDR3 region is CASSRPSATNEKLFF. CDR3 bases: TGTGCCAGCAGCCGCCCAAGTGCAACTAATGAAAAACTGTTTTTT.

The chain has TRBV11-1 and TRBJ1-4; 8 nucleotides agree with TRBD1. J was trimmed by 6 bases and V by 6 bases; bases with no gene match: 6. The CDR3 loop spans 14 amino acids. The V gene's germline CDR1 is SGHAT and CDR2 FQDESV (reference sequence). CDR3 sequence reads: CASSSGGSHEKLFF. CDR3 DNA: TGTGCCAGCAGTTCAGGGGGCTCGCATGAAAAACTGTTTTTT.

This clonotype was seen at least ten times. The chain joins TRBV10-3 to TRBJ2-5, with 10 bases aligning to TRBD2. This CDR3 contains 13 residues. V dropped 4 bases and J dropped 5; count of bases not matched to a gene: 1. Germline loops: CDR1 ENHRY, CDR2 SYGVKD. The CDR3 loop is CAISASGGETQYF. The CDR3 DNA reads TGTGCCATCAGTGCTAGCGGGGGCGAGACCCAGTACTTC.

The J gene is TRBJ2-1, the V gene TRBV4-3, with 7 nucleotides matching TRBD1. Germline assignment: CDR1 LGHNA and CDR2 YSLEER. The junction had 10 bases not matched to a gene; V was cut back by 4 bases and J by 7 bases. The CDR3 extends over 15 amino acids. The CDR3 sequence is CASSPQTGIMNEQFF. As DNA, the CDR3 is TGCGCCAGCAGCCCTCAGACAGGGATTATGAATGAGCAGTTCTTC.

The chain employs TRBV11-3 and TRBJ2-2; the D is unclear. The V end was cut by 8 bases, the J end by 1 base, with 8 bases between. Germline values: CDR1 SGHNT, CDR2 YENEEA. This CDR3 is built from 13 residues. CDR3 coding DNA: TGTGCCAGCGCTACTTTGAACACCGGGGAGCTGTTTTTT. It is translated as CASATLNTGELFF.

This clonotype was observed a few times. The gene calls are TRBV5-1 and TRBJ2-5; a possible D gene is TRBD1 (5 bases). There are 16 residues in the CDR3. CDR1 and CDR2 from the germline V gene are SGHRS and YFSETQ. V lost 3 bases, J lost 2 bases, and 17 bases lay in between. The CDR3 region has the DNA TGCGCCAGCAGCTCAAATACAGGACACAGACAAGAGACCCAGTACTTC. It translates to CASSSNTGHRQETQYF.

This rearrangement joins TRBV12-3 or TRBV12-4 to TRBJ1-2, with unresolved D. The CDR3 is 16 amino acids. Trimming removed 3 bases from V and 8 bases from J, with 22 bases in between. The CDR3 nucleotides read TGTGCCAGCAGTTTTCCGGGTCGGAGGGTAGCGAGCGGCTACACCTTC. This gives the protein CASSFPGRRVASGYTF.

The V and J genes are TRBV20-1 and TRBJ1-5; weak D call: TRBD1 (6 bases). V shed 3 bases and J shed 7 bases, with 10 bases lying between them. Germline CDR1 is DFQATT and CDR2 is SNEGSKA (reference sequence). The CDR3 is 12 amino acids. The DNA of the CDR3 is TGCAGTGCTAGCCAAGGGGGACAGCCCCAGCATTTT. It is translated as CSASQGGQPQHF.

V usage is TRBV20-1 and J usage is TRBJ2-7; no reliable D call. CDR3 length equals 11 residues. V was shortened by 0 bases and J by 6 bases, with 6 bases between the two germline ends. Germline V CDR1 and CDR2: DFQATT, SNEGSKA (reference sequence). The CDR3 DNA follows: TGCAGTGCTAGAGATCAGAGCGAGCAGTACTTC. Its protein product is CSARDQSEQYF.

V is TRBV4-3 and J is TRBJ2-7, with D perhaps matching TRBD1 or TRBD2 (5 bases each). Trimming cost V 3 bases and J 2 bases, with 14 bases left between them. Germline V gene sequence: CDR1 LGHNA, CDR2 YSLEER. This CDR3 spans 15 amino acids. The CDR3 loop is CASSQDWDRAYEQYF. In nucleotides, the CDR3 is TGCGCCAGCAGCCAGGATTGGGACCGCGCCTACGAGCAGTACTTC.